This T cell receptor beta chain was captured in a study of T cells in Graves' hyperthyroidism and ophthalmopathy. The germline gives CDR1 SGHNT, CDR2 YYREEE (reference sequence). The CDR3 length is 14 residues. This clonotype came up once. The antigen is not known. A much more abundant neighbour one base away suggests this may be a read error. Amplification targeted TCR beta CDR3 regions from RNA transcripts. First-round RT-PCR of the TCR CDR3 relied on the HTBI primer set. TCRdb fed the multiplex PCR reads into MiXCR, producing one record per CDR3 protein. The sample holds hundreds of thousands of distinct CDR3 sequences, over 35% seen once. It was uncontrolled infection, other autoimmune disease, pregnancy or lactation that excluded patients. The diagnoses drew upon clinical symptoms, serum thyroxine and TRAb, thyroid ultrasound and orbital computed tomography. Regarding the study as a whole: Most thyroid clonotypes expanded above 0.001 appeared in blood too.

The origin of this receptor is a man aged 18 to 29 with Graves' hyperthyroidism. V is TRBV5-4 and J is TRBJ1-6; no reliable D call. The sequenced sample was blood. CDR3 bases: TGCGCCGGCAGCTTGACGGGTCGCGATTCACCCCTCCACTTT. Its translation is CAGSLTGRDSPLHF.